These 27 T cell receptor beta chains originate from one sample sequenced in a study of cytomegalovirus exposure and HLA in healthy donors. 60 Vbeta and 13 Jbeta primers were used in PCR. TCRdb keeps only in-frame clones here, not all; method: immunoSEQ multiplex PCR. The sample lists about 140,000 clones; around 81% were seen once. The sequenced sample was PBMCs. The receptors come from a man aged 50-59 years in good health and CMV-seronegative.

The chain recombines TRBV18 with TRBJ2-7; TRBD2 might be the D (5 bases). From germline, CDR1 is KGHSH and CDR2 LQKENI. V lost 2 bases, J lost 6 bases, and 14 bases lay in between. CDR3 size: 14 residues. The CDR3 protein is CASSPLPYGIEQYF. CDR3 nucleotide sequence: TGTGCCAGCTCACCATTACCTTACGGGATCGAGCAGTACTTC.

The chain is built from TRBV4-1 and TRBJ1-5, with D maybe TRBD1 (6 bases). The germline V gene has CDR1 MGHRA and CDR2 YSYEKL. This CDR3 spans 17 amino acids. V was shortened by 0 bases and J by 3 bases, with 15 bases between the two germline ends. In DNA, the CDR3 is TGCGCCAGCAGCCAAGAGGGGCGGGGGGCGGACAATCAGCCCCAGCATTTT. Translated, it gives CASSQEGRGADNQPQHF.

With respect to this clone: The sample has other DNA sequences that encode this CDR3 too. This rearrangement joins TRBV7-9 to TRBJ1-2; 7 nucleotides agree with TRBD1. Germline CDR1 reads SEHNR; CDR2 reads FQNEAQ (reference sequence). CDR3 length: 15 residues. Trimming took 5 bases from V and 0 from J; bases not matched to a gene: 6. The CDR3 bases are TGTGCCAGCAGCCTAGGGACAGCAGCTAACTATGGCTACACCTTC. It specifies CASSLGTAANYGYTF.

Comments on this clone: Germline and junction disagree at one end, which may indicate a read error. The CDR3, as DNA: TGCGCCGGCAGGGGTGACATACGGATCGTAGGAGAGACCCAGTACTTC. Amino acid sequence: CAGRGDIRIVGETQYF. The chain employs TRBV5-1 and TRBJ2-5; D is possibly TRBD1 (6 bases). The CDR3 runs to 16 residues. Germline-derived CDR1 and CDR2 are SGHRS and YFSETQ.

J is TRBJ2-5 and V is TRBV11-2, with 8 nucleotides matching TRBD2. The CDR3 length is 16 residues. CDR1 is SGHAT and CDR2 is FQNNGV in the germline V gene. V lost 3 bases to trimming and J lost 4 bases; unmatched junction nucleotides: 10. The CDR3: CASSLYDGRGRETQYF. For the CDR3, the DNA is TGTGCCAGCAGCTTGTATGACGGGAGGGGTAGAGAGACCCAGTACTTC.

V usage is TRBV11-2 and J usage is TRBJ2-1; D gene uncertain. V lost 2 bases and J lost 7, with 15 bases in between. CDR3 length: 15 amino acids. Germline-derived CDR1 and CDR2 are SGHAT and FQNNGV. The CDR3 DNA sequence: TGTGCCAGCAGCTTATCTTTGGTGAGAGTGAATGAGCAGTTCTTC. Protein: CASSLSLVRVNEQFF.

The V call is TRBV30, the J call TRBJ2-5; TRBD1 is a possible D gene (5 bases). V was shortened by 3 bases and J by 1 base, with 9 bases between the two germline ends. Germline assignment: CDR1 GTSNPN and CDR2 SVGIG (reference sequence). CDR3 length: 13 residues. The CDR3 nucleotides read TGTGCCTGGAGACAGGTGCCCCAAGAGACCCAGTACTTC. Its protein product is CAWRQVPQETQYF.

V gene TRBV19 combines with J gene TRBJ2-3; 13 nucleotides align to TRBD2. Germline loops: CDR1 LNHDA, CDR2 SQIVND (reference sequence). After removal of 5 bases from V and 2 bases from J, the junction contained 4 bases not matched to a gene. This CDR3 has 16 residues. The CDR3 loop is CASSPGTSGATDTQYF. The CDR3 coding sequence is TGTGCCAGTAGTCCTGGGACTAGCGGGGCCACAGATACGCAGTATTTT.

V usage is TRBV4-1 and J usage is TRBJ1-4; no reliable D call. CDR1 is MGHRA and CDR2 is YSYEKL in the germline V gene. V lost 5 bases, J lost 4 bases, and 8 bases lay in between. The CDR3 spans 13 residues. CDR3: CASSTGINEKLFF. The CDR3 DNA is TGCGCCAGCAGCACCGGGATTAATGAAAAACTGTTTTTT.

The chain is built from TRBV6-1 and TRBJ2-4; the D gene is possibly TRBD2 (6 bases). Looked up from germline, CDR1 is MNHNS and CDR2 is SASEGT. Trimming shortened V by 8 bases and J by 6 bases, and 17 bases separated the two germline ends. The CDR3 spans 14 residues. The CDR3 sequence is CASGNWGVGNIQYF. The CDR3 bases are TGTGCCAGCGGCAATTGGGGGGTTGGAAACATTCAGTACTTC.

CDR3 amino acids: CASSEYRGVAGGYTF. The CDR3 bases are TGTGCCAGCAGCGAATACCGTGGGGTGGCGGGAGGCTACACCTTC. This chain connects TRBV7-2 to TRBJ1-2; D gene uncertain. Germline V gives CDR1 SGHTA, CDR2 FQGNSA. This CDR3 contains 15 residues. The V gene lost 5 bases and the J gene lost 8 bases, with 21 bases spanning the gap.

This sequence joins TRBV19 and TRBJ1-1; possible D gene TRBD1, 6 bases. Germline CDR1 and CDR2: LNHDA and SQIVND (reference sequence). Trimming removed 1 base at V and 0 bases at J, with 15 bases between. This CDR3 is built from 17 residues. The DNA for the CDR3 is TGTGCCAGTAGTATAGTGGGGGCCGGGGGGTTGAACACTGAAGCTTTCTTT. Its protein product is CASSIVGAGGLNTEAFF. Full variable domain (outside the CDR3, taken from reference TRBV19 and TRBJ1-1): DGGITQSPKYLFRKEGQNVTLSCEQNLNHDAMYWYRQDPGQGLRLIYYSQIVNDFQKGDIAEGYSVSREKKESFPLTVTSAQKNPTAFYLCASSIVGAGGLNTEAFFGQGTRLTVV.

The rearrangement links TRBV5-1 to TRBJ2-7; 13 bases line up with TRBD2. Germline V gene data show CDR1 as SGHRS and CDR2 as YFSETQ. The length of the CDR3 is 16 residues. With V trimmed by 4 bases and J by 5 bases, 9 bases remained unmatched. Here the CDR3 DNA reads TGCGCCAGCAGCATACGGACTAGCGGGGGATTCGACGAGCAGTACTTC. Translated, it gives CASSIRTSGGFDEQYF.

The chain uses TRBV27 and TRBJ2-7; D gene unclear. The germline gives CDR1 MNHEY, CDR2 SMNVEV (reference sequence). CDR3 length: 14 amino acids. The V and J ends lost 3 bases and 2 bases respectively, with 11 bases between them. The CDR3: CASSFLSHTYEQYF. The CDR3 DNA sequence: TGTGCCAGCAGTTTCCTCAGTCATACCTACGAGCAGTACTTC.

The chain employs TRBV7-9 and TRBJ2-7, with D unresolved. V gave up 5 bases and J gave up 0 bases, with 5 bases separating them. CDR1 SEHNR and CDR2 FQNEAQ come from the germline V gene (reference sequence). The CDR3 length is 12 residues. The DNA for the CDR3 is TGTGCCAGCAGCGAGAGCTCCTACGAGCAGTACTTC. This codes for CASSESSYEQYF.

The V call is TRBV6-1, the J call TRBJ2-7, with a possible D match to TRBD2 (8 bases). V was trimmed by 10 bases and J by 3 bases, leaving 19 bases between them. This CDR3 spans 14 amino acids. The germline V gene has CDR1 MNHNS and CDR2 SASEGT. In DNA form, the CDR3 reads TGTGCCACAAAACAGGGGACTAGAGTCTACGAGCAGTACTTC. Translating gives CATKQGTRVYEQYF.

V and J are TRBV9 and TRBJ1-4, with TRBD1 matching 8 bases. The trim removed 4 bases at V and 4 bases at J, leaving 3 bases unmatched. This CDR3 has 14 amino acids. The germline gives CDR1 SGDLS, CDR2 YYNGEE. CDR3 amino acids: CASSRQGLNEKLFF. CDR3 bases: TGTGCCAGCAGCCGACAGGGGCTTAATGAAAAACTGTTTTTT.

The genes are TRBV11-1 and TRBJ2-1; D is possibly TRBD1 (6 bases). Looked up from germline, CDR1 is SGHAT and CDR2 is FQDESV (reference sequence). V was cut by 4 bases and J by 9 bases, with 19 bases left in between. CDR3 length: 15 residues. The CDR3 loop is CASSSRQALSAEQFF. DNA for the CDR3: TGTGCCAGCAGCTCAAGACAGGCATTGTCGGCTGAGCAGTTCTTC.

The chain joins TRBV30 to TRBJ2-5; tentatively, D is TRBD2 (6 bases). The DNA end lines up better with TRBJ2-7; the J call may be wrong. In germline, CDR1 is GTSNPN, CDR2 SVGIG (reference sequence). The CDR3 runs 12 residues. The DNA of the CDR3 is TGTGCCTGGAGCGGGAGCGCTTACGAGCAGTACTTC. It translates to CAWSGSAYEQYF.

The chain uses TRBV6-5 and TRBJ1-1; 8 positions agree with TRBD1. The germline V gene has CDR1 MNHEY and CDR2 SVGAGI. This CDR3 spans 15 amino acids. The junction had 3 bases not matched to a gene; V was cut back by 2 bases and J by 1 base. The DNA of the CDR3 is TGTGCCAGCAGTTACCTAGGACAGGGGAACACTGAAGCTTTCTTT. Protein product: CASSYLGQGNTEAFF.

The J gene is TRBJ2-5, the V gene TRBV19; D may be TRBD1 (5 bases). This CDR3 comprises 15 residues. CDR1 is LNHDA and CDR2 is SQIVND in the germline V gene (reference sequence). The ends were cut back, 5 bases at V and 0 bases at J, with 13 bases in the middle. The CDR3 nucleotides read TGTGCCAGTAGTCGACTGGGCAGGGACCAAGAGACCCAGTACTTC. Translated: CASSRLGRDQETQYF.

This chain uses TRBV2 with TRBJ2-1; D is possibly TRBD2 (5 bases). This CDR3 contains 15 residues. The germline gives CDR1 SNHLY, CDR2 FYNNEI. Trimming removed 4 bases from V and 0 bases from J, with 10 bases in between. This CDR3 reads CASSAERSSYNEQFF. The CDR3 DNA follows: TGTGCCAGCAGTGCCGAGCGGAGCTCCTACAATGAGCAGTTCTTC.

In nucleotides, the CDR3 is TGTGCCAGCTCACCGCCCGGGACTAGCGGGAACACCGGGGAGCTGTTTTTT. Its protein is CASSPPGTSGNTGELFF. This chain connects TRBV18 to TRBJ2-2, with TRBD2 matching 11 bases. Germline CDR1 and CDR2: KGHSH and LQKENI. The CDR3 totals 17 residues. The V gene end was trimmed by 3 bases and the J gene end by 1 base; junction bases not matched to a gene: 4.

The chain couples TRBV19 to TRBJ2-3, with D possibly being TRBD2 (6 bases). V was cut by 3 bases and J by 2 bases, with 12 bases left in between. Germline CDR1 is LNHDA and CDR2 is SQIVND (reference sequence). The CDR3 runs to 15 residues. The CDR3 protein is CASSMGTLPTDTQYF. As DNA, the CDR3 is TGTGCCAGTAGTATGGGGACTTTACCCACAGATACGCAGTATTTT.

The chain recombines TRBV19 with TRBJ2-7; D is possibly TRBD2 (6 bases). The germline gives CDR1 LNHDA, CDR2 SQIVND (reference sequence). The CDR3 loop spans 13 amino acids. V shed 4 bases and J shed 2 bases, with 9 bases lying between them. The CDR3 nucleotides are TGTGCCAGTAGTACTCCGGGGGCCTACGAGCAGTACTTC. It is translated as CASSTPGAYEQYF.

Only a few counts were recorded for this clone. The same CDR3 can be traced to other DNA sequences in this sample. This chain connects TRBV19 to TRBJ2-1; TRBD1 matches 9 bases. J lost 0 bases, V lost 6 bases, and 3 bases had no gene match. This CDR3 comprises 15 residues. Germline loops: CDR1 LNHDA, CDR2 SQIVND (reference sequence). CDR3 in DNA: TGTGCCAGTAGCCTGACAGGGGGCTCCTACAATGAGCAGTTCTTC. This gives the protein CASSLTGGSYNEQFF.

The chain links TRBV11-2 to TRBJ1-1, with no clear D. The length of the CDR3 is 14 residues. Germline V lookup: CDR1 SGHAT, CDR2 FQNNGV. The germline V and J ends were trimmed by 9 bases and 6 bases, with 20 bases remaining between them. CDR3 in DNA: TGTGCCAGTAAATCACCCACCGGGGTCTCTGAAGCTTTCTTT. This sequence encodes CASKSPTGVSEAFF.